What follows are 10 T cell receptor beta chains derived from one specimen sequenced in a study of blood T cell repertoires in COVID-19. The method was immunoSEQ multiplex PCR; TCRdb's version includes in-frame clones alone and lacks a portion of them. The data contain approximately 120,000 clones, 88% of them singletons. Sequencing was performed on peripheral blood. These receptors all come from a woman over 75 with acute or convalescent COVID-19.

V and J are TRBV15 and TRBJ2-1; TRBD2 aligns across 12 bases. V dropped 3 bases and J dropped 5; count of bases not matched to a gene: 8. CDR3 size: 17 residues. Germline values: CDR1 LNHNV, CDR2 YYDKDF (reference sequence). CDR3: CATSSDLAGGANNEQFF. In DNA form, the CDR3 reads TGTGCCACCAGCAGTGACCTAGCGGGAGGGGCCAACAATGAGCAGTTCTTC.

This clone was found once. V usage is TRBV3-1 (or the pseudogene TRBV3-2) and J usage is TRBJ1-1; TRBD1 matches 8 bases. V dropped 4 bases and J dropped 6; count of bases not matched to a gene: 7. The length of the CDR3 is 14 residues. Germline V gives CDR1 LGHDT, CDR2 YNNKEL (reference sequence). The CDR3 spells CASSRTGTTAEAFF. In DNA form, the CDR3 reads TGTGCCAGCAGCCGGACAGGGACAACCGCTGAAGCTTTCTTT.

The V call is TRBV11-3, the J call TRBJ2-5, with a weak D call TRBD2 (5 bases). The CDR3 sequence is 18 residues long. CDR1 SGHNT and CDR2 YENEEA come from the germline V gene. V was trimmed by 0 bases and J by 3 bases, leaving 20 bases between them. CDR3 residues: CASSLDRFVAGPEETQYF. The CDR3 DNA follows: TGTGCCAGCAGCTTAGATCGTTTTGTGGCGGGCCCTGAAGAGACCCAGTACTTC.

The rearrangement uses TRBV3-1 (or the pseudogene TRBV3-2) and TRBJ1-1; D perhaps matches TRBD1 (5 bases). The CDR3 runs to 15 residues. CDR1 and CDR2 (germline): LGHDT, YNNKEL (reference sequence). V gave up 2 bases and J gave up 1 base, with 11 bases separating them. CDR3 protein: CASSQRVTGNTEAFF. The CDR3 DNA reads as TGTGCCAGCAGCCAAAGAGTCACAGGGAACACTGAAGCTTTCTTT.

This chain joins TRBV12-3 or TRBV12-4 and TRBJ2-7, with D possibly TRBD2 on 5 matching bases. The V end lost 8 bases, the J end lost 7 bases, and 12 bases lay between the germline ends. This CDR3 has 11 residues. CDR3 sequence reads: CASASGLEQYF. The CDR3, as DNA: TGTGCCAGCGCTTCGGGGTTGGAGCAGTACTTC.

The V call is TRBV19, the J call TRBJ1-5; 10 bases line up with TRBD1. The germline gives CDR1 LNHDA, CDR2 SQIVND (reference sequence). V lost 10 bases, J lost 3 bases, and 9 bases stayed unmatched. The CDR3 totals 15 residues. The DNA for the CDR3 is TGTGCCATTTCCTCCGGGACAGGGGACAATCAGCCCCAGCATTTT. This encodes CAISSGTGDNQPQHF.

This clone appeared a single time. The gene calls are TRBV29-1 and TRBJ2-1; 8 bases map to TRBD1. Germline CDR1 is SQVTM and CDR2 is ANQGSEA. The CDR3 runs 13 residues. The trim removed 4 bases at V and 15 bases at J, leaving 14 bases unmatched. The CDR3 nucleotides read TGCAGCGTTGGGGGGACAGGAACGCTAGCCCCGTTCTTC. Its protein is CSVGGTGTLAPFF.

Written as DNA, the CDR3 is TGTGCCAGTAGTACAGGGGTTCGAGAGACCCAGTACTTC. Its protein is CASSTGVRETQYF. The rearrangement uses TRBV19 and TRBJ2-5; maybe TRBD1 (6 bases). Trimming stripped 4 bases from V and 4 bases from J, with 10 bases between. The CDR3 totals 13 residues. Looked up from germline, CDR1 is LNHDA and CDR2 is SQIVND (reference sequence).

This chain uses TRBV6-4 with TRBJ2-2, with 9 bases lining up with TRBD1. Germline-derived CDR1 and CDR2 are MRHNA and SNTAGT. Trimming took 5 bases from V and 4 from J; bases not matched to a gene: 8. The CDR3 covers 16 residues. Here the CDR3 DNA reads TGTGCCAGCAGTAACACAGGGGGCCGGGGCACCGGGGAGCTGTTTTTT. Translated: CASSNTGGRGTGELFF.

The chain couples TRBV7-9 to TRBJ1-6; no reliable D call. The CDR3 is 15 amino acids. Deletions cut 3 bases from V and 0 bases from J, with 6 bases between. Germline V gene sequence: CDR1 SEHNR, CDR2 FQNEAQ (reference sequence). The CDR3 coding sequence is TGTGCCAGCAGCTTTGGGAGCTCCTATAATTCACCCCTCCACTTT. It is translated as CASSFGSSYNSPLHF.